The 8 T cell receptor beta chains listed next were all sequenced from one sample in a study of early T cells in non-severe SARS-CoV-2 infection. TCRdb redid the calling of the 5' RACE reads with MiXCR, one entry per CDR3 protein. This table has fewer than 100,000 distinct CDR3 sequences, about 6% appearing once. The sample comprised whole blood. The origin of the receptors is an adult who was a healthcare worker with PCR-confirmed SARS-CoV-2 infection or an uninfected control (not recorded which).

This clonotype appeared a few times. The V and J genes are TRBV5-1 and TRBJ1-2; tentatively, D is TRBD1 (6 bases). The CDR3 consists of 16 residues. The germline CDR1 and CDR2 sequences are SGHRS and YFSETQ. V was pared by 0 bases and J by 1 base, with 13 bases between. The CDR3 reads CASSLVLGGSNYGYTF. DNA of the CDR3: TGCGCCAGCAGCTTGGTTTTAGGGGGAAGTAACTATGGCTACACCTTC.

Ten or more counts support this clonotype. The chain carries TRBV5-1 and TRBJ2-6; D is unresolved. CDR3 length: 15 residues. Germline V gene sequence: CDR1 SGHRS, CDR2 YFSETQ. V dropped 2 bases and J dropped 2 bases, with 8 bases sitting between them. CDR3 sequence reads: CASSLLGAGANVLTF. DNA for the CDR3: TGCGCCAGCAGCTTACTTGGGGCTGGGGCCAACGTCCTGACTTTC.

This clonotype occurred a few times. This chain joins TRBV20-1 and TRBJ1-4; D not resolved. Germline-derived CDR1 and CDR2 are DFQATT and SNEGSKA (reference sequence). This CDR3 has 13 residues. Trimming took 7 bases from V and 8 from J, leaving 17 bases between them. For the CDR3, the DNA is TGCAGTGTTATGGGGAGTTCTTTGGAAAAACTGTTTTTT. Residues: CSVMGSSLEKLFF.

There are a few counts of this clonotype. The CDR3 DNA reads TGTGCCAGCAGCTACGGGGACAGGGTTTTCGAAAAACTGTTTTTT. Translating gives CASSYGDRVFEKLFF. The rearrangement links TRBV7-9 to TRBJ1-4; TRBD1 agrees at 9 bases. The trim removed 4 bases at V and 8 bases at J, leaving 8 bases unmatched. This CDR3 spans 15 amino acids. Germline V gene sequence: CDR1 SEHNR, CDR2 FQNEAQ (reference sequence).

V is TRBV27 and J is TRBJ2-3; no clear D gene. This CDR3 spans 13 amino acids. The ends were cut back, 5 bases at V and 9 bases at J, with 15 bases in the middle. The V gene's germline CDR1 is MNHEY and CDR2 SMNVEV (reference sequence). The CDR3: CASSPETHGTQYF. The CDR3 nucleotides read TGTGCCAGCAGTCCGGAGACCCACGGGACGCAGTATTTT.

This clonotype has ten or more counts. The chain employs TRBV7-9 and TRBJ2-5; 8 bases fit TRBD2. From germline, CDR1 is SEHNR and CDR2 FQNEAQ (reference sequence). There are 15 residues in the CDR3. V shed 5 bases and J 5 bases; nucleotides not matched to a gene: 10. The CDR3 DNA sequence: TGTGCCAGCAGCCCGAGAGCGGGAGTGCAGGAGACCCAGTACTTC. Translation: CASSPRAGVQETQYF.

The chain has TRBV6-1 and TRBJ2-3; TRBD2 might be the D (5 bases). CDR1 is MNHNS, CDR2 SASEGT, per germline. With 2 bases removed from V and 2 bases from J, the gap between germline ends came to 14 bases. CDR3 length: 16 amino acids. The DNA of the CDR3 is TGTGCCAGCAGTGAACTTAGCGACGGGTTCACAGATACGCAGTATTTT. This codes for CASSELSDGFTDTQYF.

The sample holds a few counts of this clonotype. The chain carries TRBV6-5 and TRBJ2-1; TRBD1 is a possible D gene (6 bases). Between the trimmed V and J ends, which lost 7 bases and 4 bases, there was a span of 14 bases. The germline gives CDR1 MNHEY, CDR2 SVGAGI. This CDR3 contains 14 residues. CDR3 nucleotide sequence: TGTGCCAGCACCAGGGGTGGCCTATACAATGAGCAGTTCTTC. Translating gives CASTRGGLYNEQFF.